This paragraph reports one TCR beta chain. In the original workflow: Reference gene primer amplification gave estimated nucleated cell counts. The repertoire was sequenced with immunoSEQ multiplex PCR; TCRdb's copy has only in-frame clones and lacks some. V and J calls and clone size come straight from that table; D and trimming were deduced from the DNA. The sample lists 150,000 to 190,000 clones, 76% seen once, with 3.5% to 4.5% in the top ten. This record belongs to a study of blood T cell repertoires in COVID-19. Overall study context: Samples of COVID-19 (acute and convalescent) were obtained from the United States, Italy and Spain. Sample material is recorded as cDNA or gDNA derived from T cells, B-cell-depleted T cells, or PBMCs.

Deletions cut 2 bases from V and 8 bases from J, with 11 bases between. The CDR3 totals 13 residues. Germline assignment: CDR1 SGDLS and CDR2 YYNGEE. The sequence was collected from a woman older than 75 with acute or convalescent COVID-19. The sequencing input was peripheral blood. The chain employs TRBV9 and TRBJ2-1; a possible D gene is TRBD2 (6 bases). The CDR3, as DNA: TGTGCCAGCAGCGTCGACTGGGGGGATGAGCAGTTCTTC. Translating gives CASSVDWGDEQFF.